The clone carrying this T cell receptor (beta chain) has just one count. Clones were read by immunoSEQ multiplex PCR, and TCRdb kept only the in-frame ones, dropping some. The data contain 150,000 to 160,000 clones, around 84% of them singletons. This CDR3 spans 15 amino acids. CDR1 and CDR2 (germline): SGHDT, YYEEEE. With 0 bases removed from V and 2 bases from J, the gap between germline ends came to 11 bases. This record comes from a study of blood T cell repertoires in COVID-19. Sequencing was done on a sample of peripheral blood. The genes are TRBV5-6 and TRBJ2-5; unclear D gene. This sequence originates from a man older than 75 with acute or convalescent COVID-19. The CDR3 spells CASSLASAQQETQYF. CDR3 coding DNA: TGTGCCAGCAGCTTGGCCTCTGCCCAGCAAGAGACCCAGTACTTC.